This record covers a single T cell receptor beta chain. What it binds is not known. This sample was included in a study of blood T cells in healthy people across ages. A second PCR, run for roughly 7 to 12 cycles, used a sample-barcoded 5' primer plus a J-beta primer mix. Every sample produced at least 2.5 million CDR3-containing paired-end reads. Each CDR3 protein gets one entry after TCRdb re-called the 5' RACE reads with MiXCR. The sample records about 1.4 million distinct CDR3 sequences, approximately 59% being singletons. V lost 3 bases to trimming and J lost 1 base, with 19 bases between them. This CDR3 region has 18 residues. Germline V gene lookup returns CDR1 LNHNV and CDR2 YYDKDF (reference sequence). General study points: Greater diversity and more naive CD4+ cells were seen in long-lived donors than in aged donors. Diversity estimated from one million T cells was considered an underestimate. No conclusive comparison of naive versus antigen-experienced cells was possible with unsorted PBMCs.

This TCR derives from a man aged 18-30 years in good health. The rearrangement uses TRBV15 and TRBJ1-5; D uncertain. The sample comprised blood. The CDR3 bases are TGTGCCACCAGCAGGGCAATTCGGGGAGTGGGAAGCAATCAGCCCCAGCATTTT. Translation gives CATSRAIRGVGSNQPQHF.